Below, 17 T cell receptor beta chains from the same sample are listed, as sequenced in a study of radiotherapy plus CTLA-4 blockade in lung cancer. Produced via immunoSEQ multiplex PCR; TCRdb's table is partial and in-frame only. The sample shows about 99,000 clones, 70% to 90% of them seen only once. Sequenced material: peripheral blood, taken from a patient treated with radiotherapy plus ipilimumab. The origin of the receptors is a human donor with non-small cell lung cancer that progressed on radiotherapy plus ipilimumab.

The chain employs TRBV7-9 and TRBJ2-7; D is undetermined. The V end was cut by 3 bases, the J end by 6 bases, with 9 bases between. There are 12 residues in the CDR3. CDR1 is SEHNR and CDR2 is FQNEAQ in the germline V gene (reference sequence). The CDR3 protein is CASSFAGLEQYF. For the CDR3, the DNA is TGTGCCAGCAGCTTTGCTGGGCTCGAGCAGTACTTC.

The chain joins TRBV5-1 to TRBJ1-4, with D possibly being TRBD1 (6 bases). Germline CDR1 SGHRS, CDR2 YFSETQ. Trimming removed 6 bases from V and 8 bases from J, with 17 bases in between. The CDR3 sequence is 14 residues long. Here the CDR3 DNA reads TGCGCCAGCACCACGGGGGGCTCGGGAGAAAAACTGTTTTTT. Amino acid sequence: CASTTGGSGEKLFF.

The chain carries TRBV18 and TRBJ2-3; D not resolved. V dropped 1 base and J dropped 0 bases, with 8 bases sitting between them. Germline-derived CDR1 and CDR2 are KGHSH and LQKENI. This CDR3 region has 15 residues. The CDR3 DNA is TGTGCCAGCTCACCACGCCAGGCTAGCACAGATACGCAGTATTTT. It yields the protein CASSPRQASTDTQYF.

The rearrangement links TRBV2 to TRBJ2-3, with D perhaps given as TRBD1 or TRBD2 (5 bases each). V lost 4 bases and J 1 base, leaving 12 bases between the germline ends. CDR3 size: 15 residues. From germline, CDR1 is SNHLY and CDR2 FYNNEI. CDR3 protein: CASSGGQGRTDTQYF. The CDR3 DNA reads as TGTGCCAGCAGTGGAGGGCAGGGACGCACAGATACGCAGTATTTT.

The rearrangement uses TRBV5-1 and TRBJ1-3; D remains ambiguous. Germline V gene sequence: CDR1 SGHRS, CDR2 YFSETQ. V was cut by 2 bases and J by 0 bases, with 9 bases left in between. The CDR3 length is 15 residues. The CDR3 sequence is CASSLGSSSGNTIYF. CDR3 in DNA: TGCGCCAGCAGCTTAGGTTCTAGCTCTGGAAACACCATATATTTT.

The chain links TRBV5-1 to TRBJ2-1; D is possibly TRBD1 (5 bases). Trimming left V 1 base short and J 1 base short, with 12 bases between. The CDR3 has 16 amino acids. Germline loops: CDR1 SGHRS, CDR2 YFSETQ. CDR3 nucleotides: TGCGCCAGCAGCTTGATCGGGCAGGGATCCTACAATGAGCAGTTCTTC. This encodes CASSLIGQGSYNEQFF.

V usage is TRBV7-8 and J usage is TRBJ2-7; the D gene is possibly TRBD2 (6 bases). Germline V lookup: CDR1 SGHVS, CDR2 FQNEAQ. V was clipped by 5 bases and J by 0 bases, with 11 bases between them. CDR3 size: 14 residues. The CDR3 DNA sequence: TGTGCCAGCAGCCCTACCGGGGGCTCCTACGAGCAGTACTTC. Translating it yields CASSPTGGSYEQYF.

This chain links TRBV27 with TRBJ1-1; weak D call: TRBD1 (6 bases). The germline gives CDR1 MNHEY, CDR2 SMNVEV (reference sequence). Trimming removed 7 bases from V and 1 base from J, with 13 bases in between. The CDR3 has 14 residues. The CDR3: CASNSDRQNTEAFF. The CDR3 DNA reads TGTGCCAGCAACTCGGACAGACAGAACACTGAAGCTTTCTTT.

The chain recombines TRBV10-3 with TRBJ1-2; no firm D call. V gave up 0 bases and J gave up 4 bases, with 6 bases separating them. Germline CDR1 and CDR2: ENHRY and SYGVKD. The CDR3 has 13 residues. The CDR3 here is CAISESSIYGYTF. The DNA for the CDR3 is TGTGCCATCAGTGAGTCGTCGATCTATGGCTACACCTTC.

The rearrangement uses TRBV7-6 and TRBJ2-7; 9 nucleotides line up with TRBD1. Losses at the gene ends were 4 bases for V and 3 bases for J; bases not matched to a gene: 4. The CDR3 consists of 14 residues. In germline, CDR1 is SGHVS, CDR2 FNYEAQ. CDR3 amino acids: CASSSRTGDYEQYF. The DNA of the CDR3 is TGTGCCAGCAGCTCACGGACAGGGGACTACGAGCAGTACTTC.

The chain combines TRBV12-5 with TRBJ1-2; 11 bases fit TRBD1. V lost 1 base, J lost 8 bases, and 15 bases stayed unmatched. Germline V gene sequence: CDR1 LGHNT, CDR2 FRNRAP. This CDR3 region has 18 residues. This chain's CDR3 is CASGLASGTGGNGLGYTF. CDR3 nucleotides: TGTGCTAGTGGTTTGGCCTCCGGGACAGGGGGTAACGGGTTGGGCTACACCTTC.

The chain employs TRBV6-5 and TRBJ1-2, with a tentative D call TRBD1 (5 bases). This CDR3 spans 14 amino acids. Germline CDR1 is MNHEY and CDR2 is SVGAGI. V gave up 0 bases and J gave up 2 bases, with 7 bases separating them. The CDR3 nucleotides are TGTGCCAGCAGTTACTCGAGGGGAAACTATGGCTACACCTTC. It is translated as CASSYSRGNYGYTF.

The rearrangement links TRBV6-6 to TRBJ2-5; a weak D match, TRBD1 (6 bases). The V gene lost 5 bases and the J gene lost 4 bases, with 17 bases spanning the gap. Germline V gives CDR1 MNHNY, CDR2 SVGAGI (reference sequence). CDR3 size: 15 residues. CDR3 amino acids: CASSPHGDILETQYF. As DNA, the CDR3 is TGTGCCAGCAGTCCGCACGGGGACATTTTAGAGACCCAGTACTTC.

The genes are TRBV19 and TRBJ2-2, with 8 bases that match TRBD1. Trimming took 3 bases from V and 6 from J; bases not matched to a gene: 6. The CDR3 is 15 amino acids. Per the germline V gene, CDR1 is LNHDA and CDR2 is SQIVND (reference sequence). CDR3 in DNA: TGTGCCAGTAGTATCCGGACAGGGTGGGCCGGGGAGCTGTTTTTT. The encoded protein is CASSIRTGWAGELFF.

This clone appeared a few times. This chain connects TRBV19 to TRBJ1-5; TRBD1 matches at 11 bases. V was pared by 7 bases and J by 5 bases, with 7 bases of the junction left unmatched. CDR1 and CDR2 from the germline V gene are LNHDA and SQIVND (reference sequence). This CDR3 spans 15 amino acids. CDR3 bases: TGTGCCAGTACCCTGGGACAGGGGGTTTATCAGCCCCAGCATTTT. Translation gives CASTLGQGVYQPQHF.

This chain connects TRBV30 to TRBJ2-2; possible D gene TRBD1, 6 bases. The CDR3 covers 13 residues. Germline loops: CDR1 GTSNPN, CDR2 SVGIG (reference sequence). V shed 0 bases and J shed 5 bases, with 7 bases lying between them. CDR3 in amino acids: CAWSVQGTGELFF. Here the CDR3 DNA reads TGTGCCTGGAGTGTACAGGGAACCGGGGAGCTGTTTTTT.

The J gene is TRBJ2-5, the V gene TRBV28, with 10 positions matching TRBD2. Germline V CDR1 and CDR2: MDHEN, SYDVKM. The CDR3 is 15 amino acids. The J segment lost 5 bases and the V segment lost 3 bases, leaving 6 bases of the junction unmatched. This chain's CDR3 is CASSFSGRAGETQYF. CDR3 DNA: TGTGCCAGCAGTTTCAGCGGGAGGGCCGGTGAGACCCAGTACTTC.